This is a list of T cell receptor beta chains from one sample in a study of cytomegalovirus exposure and HLA in healthy donors. TCRdb keeps only in-frame clones here, not all; method: immunoSEQ multiplex PCR. Among under 150,000 clones listed, about 74% were seen once. Sequencing was carried out using PBMCs. The receptors come from a woman aged 50 to 65 in good health and CMV-seronegative. Both conserved end residues are part of each CDR3. D genes are given only for firm matches. Some rows have no size entry. The others give once, few or many, or a class for an expanded clone.

clone_size: -
v_call: TRBV11-2
d_call: TRBD1
j_call: TRBJ1-6
cdr3_nt: TGTGCCAGCAGCTTAGAACGGACAGGGTCGGGATCACCCCTCCACTTT
cdr3_aa: CASSLERTGSGSPLHF

clone_size: -
v_call: TRBV30
d_call: TRBD2
j_call: TRBJ2-3
cdr3_nt: TGTGCCTGGACTAGCGGGGTGCGCACAGATACGCAGTATTTT
cdr3_aa: CAWTSGVRTDTQYF

clone_size: -
v_call: TRBV15
d_call: -
j_call: TRBJ2-5
cdr3_nt: TGTGCCACCAGTTTATCCTTGAGCGCGGGGGAGACCCAGTACTTC
cdr3_aa: CATSLSLSAGETQYF

clone_size: few
v_call: TRBV5-4
d_call: -
j_call: TRBJ2-2
cdr3_nt: TGTGCCAGCAGCTCAGGCGACAGGGGAGGGCCCGGGGAGCTGTTTTTT
cdr3_aa: CASSSGDRGGPGELFF

clone_size: -
v_call: TRBV2
d_call: -
j_call: TRBJ1-4
cdr3_nt: TGTGCCAGCAGTGAAGCCTCGTATGAAAAACTGTTTTTT
cdr3_aa: CASSEASYEKLFF

clone_size: -
v_call: TRBV9
d_call: -
j_call: TRBJ1-2
cdr3_nt: TGTGCCAGCAGCGTAGCTCGAGCCAGGGAAGAGAATGGCTACACCTTC
cdr3_aa: CASSVARAREENGYTF

clone_size: -
v_call: TRBV29-1
d_call: -
j_call: TRBJ2-2
cdr3_nt: TGCAGCGCGGACAGAAACACCGGGGAGCTGTTTTTT
cdr3_aa: CSADRNTGELFF

clone_size: -
v_call: TRBV2
d_call: -
j_call: TRBJ1-5
cdr3_nt: TGTGCCAGCTCAACTTCGGACTTAAGCAATCAGCCCCAGCATTTT
cdr3_aa: CASSTSDLSNQPQHF

clone_size: -
v_call: TRBV2
d_call: -
j_call: TRBJ1-6
cdr3_nt: TGTGCCAGCAGTGACGGACACCTGTCACCCCTCCACTTT
cdr3_aa: CASSDGHLSPLHF

clone_size: few
v_call: TRBV14
d_call: -
j_call: TRBJ1-1
cdr3_nt: TGTGCCAGCAGCCAAGGATTAGACACTGAAGCTTTCTTT
cdr3_aa: CASSQGLDTEAFF

clone_size: -
v_call: TRBV6-1
d_call: TRBD1
j_call: TRBJ2-7
cdr3_nt: TGTGCCAGCACTCCCGACAGGGCTGCGTCCTACGAGCAGTACTTC
cdr3_aa: CASTPDRAASYEQYF

clone_size: -
v_call: TRBV2
d_call: TRBD1
j_call: TRBJ1-1
cdr3_nt: TGTGCCAGCAGTGAGGGACAGGGTAGAGTCACTGAAGCTTTCTTT
cdr3_aa: CASSEGQGRVTEAFF

clone_size: few
v_call: TRBV7-9
d_call: TRBD1
j_call: TRBJ1-4
cdr3_nt: TGTGCCAGCAGCCCACAGGGGGTAGGAGAAAAACTGTTTTTT
cdr3_aa: CASSPQGVGEKLFF

clone_size: -
v_call: TRBV18
d_call: -
j_call: TRBJ2-6
cdr3_nt: TGTGCCAGCTCACCACCTACATTCTCTGGGGCCAACGTCCTGACTTTC
cdr3_aa: CASSPPTFSGANVLTF

clone_size: -
v_call: TRBV2
d_call: TRBD2
j_call: TRBJ2-1
cdr3_nt: TGTGCCAGCAATCCGGAGAGGGCACCGGGGGGCAATGAGCAGTTCTTC
cdr3_aa: CASNPERAPGGNEQFF

clone_size: few
v_call: TRBV7-8
d_call: TRBD1
j_call: TRBJ2-1
cdr3_nt: TGTGCCAGCAGCACGGGACAGTTCGATGAGCAGTTCTTC
cdr3_aa: CASSTGQFDEQFF

clone_size: -
v_call: TRBV9
d_call: -
j_call: TRBJ1-4
cdr3_nt: TGTGCCAGCAGCGTAGACGGTAATGAAAAACTGTTTTTT
cdr3_aa: CASSVDGNEKLFF

clone_size: -
v_call: TRBV7-2
d_call: TRBD2
j_call: TRBJ2-6
cdr3_nt: TGTGCCAGCAGCTCATCTAGCGGGGGTAGCTCTGGGGCCAACGTCCTGACTTTC
cdr3_aa: CASSSSSGGSSGANVLTF

clone_size: -
v_call: TRBV10-1
d_call: -
j_call: TRBJ1-1
cdr3_nt: TGCGCCAGCAGTGCATCCTCGGGGGTCCCTTTCTTT
cdr3_aa: CASSASSGVPFF

clone_size: -
v_call: TRBV4-1
d_call: -
j_call: TRBJ2-2
cdr3_nt: TGCGCCAGCAGCCAAGCCGAAGGGGGGGCGAGAACCGGGGAGCTGTTTTTT
cdr3_aa: CASSQAEGGARTGELFF

clone_size: -
v_call: TRBV6-1
d_call: -
j_call: TRBJ2-7
cdr3_nt: TGTGCCAGCATCCCCCGGGACACCTCCTACGAGCAGTACTTC
cdr3_aa: CASIPRDTSYEQYF

clone_size: -
v_call: TRBV2
d_call: TRBD1
j_call: TRBJ1-2
cdr3_nt: TGTGCCAGCAGTGTAGGGGGCGGCTACACCTTC
cdr3_aa: CASSVGGGYTF

clone_size: -
v_call: TRBV5-6
d_call: -
j_call: TRBJ1-5
cdr3_nt: TGTGCCAGCACCTGGGGGGTAGGGGCCAGGCAGCCCCAGCATTTT
cdr3_aa: CASTWGVGARQPQHF

clone_size: -
v_call: TRBV7-2
d_call: -
j_call: TRBJ1-5
cdr3_nt: TGTGCCAGCAGCTTTCGAGGGTTTCAGCCCCAGCATTTT
cdr3_aa: CASSFRGFQPQHF

clone_size: -
v_call: TRBV7-2
d_call: TRBD1
j_call: TRBJ1-2
cdr3_nt: TGTGCCAGCAGCCTAGATGGACAGGGGACTGGCTACACCTTC
cdr3_aa: CASSLDGQGTGYTF

clone_size: -
v_call: TRBV10-3
d_call: -
j_call: TRBJ1-2
cdr3_nt: TGTGCCATCAATCCAGGCCCCTATGGCTACACCTTC
cdr3_aa: CAINPGPYGYTF

clone_size: -
v_call: TRBV6-6
d_call: TRBD1
j_call: TRBJ1-2
cdr3_nt: TGTGCCAGCAGTTACTACTTGGACAGGGGAGGCTACACCTTC
cdr3_aa: CASSYYLDRGGYTF

clone_size: once
v_call: TRBV2
d_call: TRBD1
j_call: TRBJ2-3
cdr3_nt: TGTGCCAGTAAACCGAGGGGGCTAGTCGTTACAGATACGCAGTATTTT
cdr3_aa: CASKPRGLVVTDTQYF

clone_size: -
v_call: TRBV5-6
d_call: -
j_call: TRBJ2-7
cdr3_nt: TGTGCCAGCAGCTTGCTCAGGGTTCAGTCCTACGAGCAGTACTTC
cdr3_aa: CASSLLRVQSYEQYF